This T cell receptor beta chain was found in a study of early T cells in non-severe SARS-CoV-2 infection (dated by TCRdb to about 2021). Notes on the research overall: TCR sequencing used bulk RNA from unsorted whole blood, so alpha and beta chains could not be paired. The investigation overall reported the following: VDJdb matching was skewed toward anti-spike CD8 responses and likely underestimated virus-specific expansions by missing private and CD4 specificities.

Comments on this clonotype: Its antigen remains unidentified. One base away there is no much larger clone; base qualities are not given.

The protocol used for the library was 5' RACE. TCRdb names NextSeq 500 as the instrument used. In the TCR library protocol, unique molecular identifiers were attached to individual cDNA molecules to correct for PCR bias and sequencing error. Sequencing covered both TCR alpha and beta chains, and within each sample the abundances of alpha and beta sequences were tightly co-correlated. Processing in the source paper ran as follows. V gene, J gene and CDR3 annotation of TCR sequences was performed with Decombinator V4. TCRs were defined as expanded if a significant change between any two time points was detected under a Poisson model with p below 0.0001. Abundances of TCRs were expressed as counts per million after normalisation to the total number of TCRs sequenced in each sample. MAIT TCRs were defined by TRAV1-2 paired with TRAJ12, TRAJ20 or TRAJ33, and iNKT TCRs by TRAV10 paired with TRAJ18. VDJdb, accessed 1 November 2021, was searched for CMV, EBV and SARS-CoV-2 annotated TCRs, excluding TCRs annotated for multiple antigens. TCRdb applied fastp at Q25 and MiXCR to the public reads, then kept only in-frame beta chains. Every entry covers one CDR3 protein and lists the most common genes and DNA from its rows. TCRdb's processing, not the authors' own work, is the source of the V and J calls. The table for this sample lists some 98,000 distinct CDR3 sequences; around 17% of them were counted only once. Roughly 1.3% of the sample comes from the top ten.

This was a case-control study nested in a cohort of healthcare workers in London, UK, who had nasopharyngeal swab PCR tests and blood samples taken every week. Between 23 and 31 March 2020, the week of the UK lockdown, healthcare workers were enrolled and then followed up weekly for as long as 16 weeks. Reading from cysteine to phenylalanine, the CDR3 counts 16 amino acids. Only CDR3 DNA is held: 48 bases, read in frame from base 1. V gives up 0 bases and J gives up 4 bases, and the segment between their germline ends measures 10 bases. CDR1 and CDR2 (LGHNA, YSLEER) derive from the germline V gene. Input material: whole blood. The V gene is TRBV4-3 and the J gene is TRBJ1-6; a tentative D match to TRBD1 spans 5 bases. The receptor's source is an adult who was a healthcare worker with PCR-confirmed SARS-CoV-2 infection or an uninfected control (not recorded which). The bases are TGCGCCAGCAGCCAAGAGCAGGGCGGTTATAATTCACCCCTCCACTTT. It codes for CASSQEQGGYNSPLHF.